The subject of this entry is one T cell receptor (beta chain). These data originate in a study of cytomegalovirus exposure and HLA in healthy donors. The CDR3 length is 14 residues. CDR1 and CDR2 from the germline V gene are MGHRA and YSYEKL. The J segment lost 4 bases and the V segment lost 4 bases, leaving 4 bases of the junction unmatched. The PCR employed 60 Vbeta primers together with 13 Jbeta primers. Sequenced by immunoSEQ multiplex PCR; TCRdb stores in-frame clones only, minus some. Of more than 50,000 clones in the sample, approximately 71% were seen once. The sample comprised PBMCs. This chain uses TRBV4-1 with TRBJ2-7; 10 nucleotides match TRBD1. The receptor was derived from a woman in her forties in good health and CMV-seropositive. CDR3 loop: CASSRDRGIYEQYF. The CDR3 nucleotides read TGCGCCAGCAGCCGGGACAGGGGCATTTACGAGCAGTACTTC.